The present T cell receptor (beta chain) was sequenced within a study of CD8+CD57+ T cells in acquired aplastic anemia. Whole-study context: Roughly 3.2 ug was the average amount of DNA from sorted CD4+ and CD8+ cells.

Template material for TCR beta VDJ and CDR3 profiling consisted of genomic DNA. In TCRdb, the reads were re-called with MiXCR into one record per CDR3 protein. The table lists 62,000 or so distinct CDR3 sequences, 45% to 60% of them singletons. This clonotype showed up just a few times. V lost 5 bases, J lost 7 bases, and 15 bases lay in between. Looked up from germline, CDR1 is SQVTM and CDR2 is ANQGSEA. The CDR3 length is 12 residues. Specimen: sorted CD4+, CD8+, or CD8+CD57+ T cells (not recorded which) from PBMCs. The clonotype comes from a human donor in good health, serving as a control. The V gene is TRBV29-1, the J gene TRBJ2-7, with D unclear. The CDR3 loop is CSVSLMLREQYF. CDR3 nucleotides: TGCAGCGTTTCCCTGATGCTTAGGGAGCAGTACTTC.